The 27 T cell receptor beta chains reported below all come from one sample, sequenced in a study of cytomegalovirus exposure and HLA in healthy donors. The PCR used 60 Vbeta and 13 Jbeta primers. Produced via immunoSEQ multiplex PCR; TCRdb's table is partial and in-frame only. The sample records about 200,000 clones, roughly 79% being singletons. The sequenced material came from PBMCs. These receptors were taken from a man aged 30 to 39 in good health and CMV-seronegative.

The V call is TRBV6-5, the J call TRBJ1-1; D might be TRBD1 (5 bases). The CDR3 spans 14 residues. Germline V lookup: CDR1 MNHEY, CDR2 SVGAGI. The V end lost 3 bases, the J end lost 1 base, and 9 bases lay between the germline ends. CDR3 in amino acids: CASSYKGQNTEAFF. The CDR3 nucleotides read TGTGCCAGCAGTTATAAGGGGCAGAACACTGAAGCTTTCTTT.

The V and J genes are TRBV21-1 and TRBJ2-1; TRBD2 is the table's D call and was not checked against the DNA. TRBV21-1 is given as a pseudogene. This CDR3 region has 15 residues. CDR3 in DNA: TGTGCCAGCAGCAAAGACTCGAGGGAGGGCAATGAGCAGTTCTTC. Translation: CASSKDSREGNEQFF.

The chain joins TRBV14 to TRBJ2-1; 8 nucleotides match TRBD2. The CDR3 is made up of 15 amino acids. The V gene's germline CDR1 is SGHDN and CDR2 FVKESK. Trimming removed 2 bases from V and 4 bases from J; junction bases left unmatched: 4. CDR3 residues: CASSQPSSGYNEQFF. Here the CDR3 DNA reads TGTGCCAGCAGCCAACCGTCTAGCGGGTACAATGAGCAGTTCTTC.

The chain links TRBV6-1 to TRBJ2-7; no clear D. The length of the CDR3 is 12 residues. Germline lookup yields CDR1 MNHNS and CDR2 SASEGT. V was trimmed by 1 base and J by 6 bases, leaving 7 bases between them. This CDR3 reads CASSEGLFEQYF. DNA for the CDR3: TGTGCCAGCAGTGAAGGACTTTTCGAGCAGTACTTC.

The gene calls are TRBV9 and TRBJ2-5; D may be TRBD2 (6 bases). With 0 bases removed from V and 5 bases from J, the gap between germline ends came to 23 bases. Germline V gives CDR1 SGDLS, CDR2 YYNGEE. CDR3 size: 18 residues. Here the CDR3 reads CASSVGHGLAGNTETQYF. The CDR3 region has the DNA TGTGCCAGCAGCGTAGGGCATGGTCTGGCGGGAAATACGGAGACCCAGTACTTC.

The chain carries TRBV5-1 and TRBJ1-1; D ambiguous. The CDR3 has 14 amino acids. In germline, CDR1 is SGHRS, CDR2 YFSETQ. V dropped 1 base and J dropped 6 bases, with 13 bases sitting between them. The CDR3 nucleotides are TGCGCCAGCAGCTTGTACATGGCAGGTCCTGAAGCTTTCTTT. It encodes CASSLYMAGPEAFF.

The chain combines TRBV4-1 with TRBJ1-5; D remains unclear. V shed 1 base and J shed 1 base, with 8 bases lying between them. This CDR3 comprises 15 residues. Germline V CDR1 and CDR2: MGHRA, YSYEKL. The CDR3 sequence: CASSQAEESNQPQHF. The CDR3 DNA reads as TGCGCCAGCAGCCAAGCGGAGGAAAGCAATCAGCCCCAGCATTTT.

This clone was counted between two and nine times. The chain joins TRBV5-1 to TRBJ1-2; 9 bases are a match to TRBD1. CDR1 SGHRS and CDR2 YFSETQ come from the germline V gene. The CDR3 sequence is 13 residues long. The junction had 2 bases not matched to a gene; V was cut back by 2 bases and J by 6 bases. CDR3 loop: CASSLQGADGYTF. CDR3 sequence (DNA): TGCGCCAGCAGCTTACAGGGGGCTGATGGCTACACCTTC.

The chain joins TRBV2 to TRBJ1-2; 9 nucleotides match TRBD1. The CDR3 contains 14 residues. Unmatched junction bases numbered 3, after V lost 3 bases and J lost 4 bases. The germline V gene encodes CDR1 SNHLY and CDR2 FYNNEI. The CDR3 loop is CASSDGQGRYGYTF. The DNA of the CDR3 is TGTGCCAGCAGTGACGGACAGGGGCGCTATGGCTACACCTTC. Together with reference TRBV2 and TRBJ1-2, the CDR3 gives the full variable domain: EPEVTQTPSHQVTQMGQEVILRCVPISNHLYFYWYRQILGQKVEFLVSFYNNEISEKSEIFDDQFSVERPDGSNFTLKIRSTKLEDSAMYFCASSDGQGRYGYTFGSGTRLTVV.

The rearrangement joins TRBV2 to TRBJ2-3; D is uncertain. This CDR3 has 13 residues. V was trimmed by 2 bases and J by 5 bases, leaving 8 bases between them. CDR1 SNHLY and CDR2 FYNNEI come from the germline V gene. CDR3 protein: CASSEILLDTQYF. The CDR3, as DNA: TGTGCCAGCAGTGAAATCTTGTTAGATACGCAGTATTTT.

This chain connects TRBV27 to TRBJ2-1; 8 bases map to TRBD1. This CDR3 region has 15 residues. V lost 4 bases and J lost 4; bases outside the gene matches: 6. In germline, CDR1 is MNHEY, CDR2 SMNVEV (reference sequence). CDR3 residues: CASSSQGVGYNEQFF. Written as DNA, the CDR3 is TGTGCCAGCAGTTCACAGGGGGTTGGTTACAATGAGCAGTTCTTC.

The rearrangement uses TRBV7-2 and TRBJ2-1; D not certain. This CDR3 spans 14 amino acids. Between the trimmed V and J ends, which lost 5 bases and 0 bases, there was a span of 8 bases. Germline CDR1 reads SGHTA; CDR2 reads FQGNSA. The CDR3 region is CASSTHSSYNEQFF. CDR3 nucleotide sequence: TGTGCCAGCAGCACTCATTCCTCCTACAATGAGCAGTTCTTC.

This chain connects TRBV28 to TRBJ1-6; weak D call: TRBD1 (5 bases). V was pared by 7 bases and J by 1 base, with 11 bases between. The CDR3 sequence is 15 residues long. Germline assignment: CDR1 MDHEN and CDR2 SYDVKM. CDR3 nucleotide sequence: TGTGCCAGCACCAAGGGGAATTCCTATAATTCACCCCTCCACTTT. As protein: CASTKGNSYNSPLHF.

V and J are TRBV2 and TRBJ2-7, with unresolved D. Germline V gene sequence: CDR1 SNHLY, CDR2 FYNNEI. Trimming removed 4 bases at V and 1 base at J, with 8 bases between. The CDR3 runs 13 residues. The CDR3 DNA is TGTGCCAGCAGTGCTATCCCTTCCTACGAGCAGTACTTC. It is translated as CASSAIPSYEQYF.

This chain connects TRBV7-9 to TRBJ1-5; maybe TRBD1 (5 bases). Trimming took off 5 bases at V and 2 bases at J, with 7 bases between the two ends. The CDR3 totals 13 residues. CDR1 is SEHNR, CDR2 FQNEAQ, per germline (reference sequence). CDR3 in amino acids: CASSQGGNQPQHF. In nucleotides, the CDR3 is TGTGCCAGCAGCCAGGGTGGCAATCAGCCCCAGCATTTT.

V usage is TRBV19 and J usage is TRBJ2-1, with TRBD2 matching 9 bases. This CDR3 spans 15 amino acids. Germline lookup yields CDR1 LNHDA and CDR2 SQIVND (reference sequence). Unmatched junction bases numbered 12, after V lost 11 bases and J lost 4 bases. CDR3 residues: CASNAGTSNYNEQFF. Here the CDR3 DNA reads TGTGCCTCAAATGCCGGGACTAGCAATTACAATGAGCAGTTCTTC.

The V gene is TRBV28, the J gene TRBJ1-2, with D tentatively TRBD1 (5 bases). Germline V gene sequence: CDR1 MDHEN, CDR2 SYDVKM. This CDR3 contains 13 residues. Trimming stripped 7 bases from V and 4 bases from J, with 13 bases between. The CDR3 is CASNGGALYGYTF. CDR3 sequence (DNA): TGTGCCAGCAACGGGGGAGCCCTCTATGGCTACACCTTC.

V gene TRBV7-6 combines with J gene TRBJ1-1; D gene uncertain. The germline gives CDR1 SGHVS, CDR2 FNYEAQ. The length of the CDR3 is 14 residues. Trimming shortened V by 0 bases and J by 4 bases, and 9 bases separated the two germline ends. In DNA, the CDR3 is TGTGCCAGCAGCTTAGCGGAACGAGGCACTGAAGCTTTCTTT. Protein sequence: CASSLAERGTEAFF.

J is TRBJ1-2 and V is TRBV30, with D perhaps matching TRBD1 (6 bases). Per the germline V gene, CDR1 is GTSNPN and CDR2 is SVGIG (reference sequence). Trimming removed 0 bases from V and 12 bases from J, with 14 bases in between. The CDR3 extends over 12 amino acids. As DNA, the CDR3 is TGTGCCTGGAGTGTACAGGGAAGGAGCGACACCTTC. As protein: CAWSVQGRSDTF.

The chain is built from TRBV9 and TRBJ2-7; unclear D gene. Germline assignment: CDR1 SGDLS and CDR2 YYNGEE. The CDR3 consists of 15 residues. Trimming removed 4 bases at V and 0 bases at J, with 14 bases between. The CDR3 here is CASSTRWRISYEQYF. In nucleotides, the CDR3 is TGTGCCAGCAGCACGAGGTGGCGGATCTCCTACGAGCAGTACTTC.

The rearrangement links TRBV28 to TRBJ1-2; D perhaps matches TRBD1 (6 bases). The V gene lost 2 bases and the J gene lost 7 bases, with 14 bases spanning the gap. This CDR3 is built from 14 residues. The germline CDR1 and CDR2 sequences are MDHEN and SYDVKM. CDR3 DNA: TGTGCCAGCAGTTTAGGGCTAGGGGGAGTTGGCTACACCTTC. Residues: CASSLGLGGVGYTF.

The chain recombines TRBV4-1 with TRBJ1-2; 8 positions agree with TRBD1. The V and J ends lost 3 bases and 2 bases, in that order; junction bases with no gene match: 5. Germline-derived CDR1 and CDR2 are MGHRA and YSYEKL. The length of the CDR3 is 15 residues. The CDR3, as DNA: TGCGCCAGCAGCCAGCGACAGGGGACGAACTATGGCTACACCTTC. Protein sequence: CASSQRQGTNYGYTF.

The chain recombines TRBV2 with TRBJ2-1; possibly TRBD2 for D (5 bases). The V and J ends lost 6 bases and 8 bases respectively, with 14 bases between them. The CDR3 spans 13 residues. Looked up from germline, CDR1 is SNHLY and CDR2 is FYNNEI. CDR3 residues: CASSPQRAHEQFF. CDR3 nucleotides: TGTGCCAGCAGCCCTCAGAGGGCGCATGAGCAGTTCTTC.

The rearrangement links TRBV6-5 to TRBJ1-4, with 8 bases fitting TRBD1. With V trimmed by 3 bases and J by 8 bases, 8 bases remained unmatched. Germline V gene sequence: CDR1 MNHEY, CDR2 SVGAGI. This CDR3 has 15 amino acids. CDR3 DNA: TGTGCCAGCAGTTATGAGGGACAGGAGGGGGAAAAACTGTTTTTT. It codes for CASSYEGQEGEKLFF.

The chain is built from TRBV18 and TRBJ1-5; 9 nucleotides line up with TRBD1. J lost 5 bases, V lost 1 base, and 0 bases had no gene match. Germline assignment: CDR1 KGHSH and CDR2 LQKENI. The CDR3 sequence is 14 residues long. CDR3 in amino acids: CASSPRDRDQPQHF. CDR3 bases: TGTGCCAGCTCACCACGGGACAGGGATCAGCCCCAGCATTTT. The variable domain in full, with the rest retrieved from reference TRBV18 and TRBJ1-5, is NAGVMQNPRHLVRRRGQEARLRCSPMKGHSHVYWYRQLPEEGLKFMVYLQKENIIDESGMPKERFSAEFPKEGPSILRIQQVVRGDSAAYFCASSPRDRDQPQHFGDGTRLSIL.

CDR3 sequence: CASSLGGMKFEQYF. As DNA, the CDR3 is TGTGCCAGCAGCTTAGGCGGGATGAAATTCGAGCAGTACTTC. The rearrangement uses TRBV5-6 and TRBJ2-7; a weak D match, TRBD2 (6 bases). V lost 2 bases and J 6 bases, leaving 15 bases between the germline ends. The CDR3 consists of 14 residues. The V gene's germline CDR1 is SGHDT and CDR2 YYEEEE.

The CDR3 nucleotides read TGTGCCAGCAGTTTCGGCGACGGCTCTAGTCAGCCCCAGCATTTT. Translation gives CASSFGDGSSQPQHF. The V gene is TRBV27, the J gene TRBJ1-5, with no clear D. The CDR3 is 15 amino acids. The germline V gene has CDR1 MNHEY and CDR2 SMNVEV (reference sequence). Trimming took 3 bases from V and 6 from J, leaving 15 bases between them.